The entry below gives a single TCR beta chain sequence along with its context. Its antigen remains unidentified. The data belong to a study of PD-1 blockade in mismatch repair-deficient tumors. The wider study: All were previously treated, progressing patients with about 12 mismatch repair-deficient cancer types. Study findings and constraints: After pembrolizumab, tumor-resident clones rose rapidly, then generally contracted before radiologic responses.

All patients were mismatch repair deficient, assessed by either PCR or immunohistochemistry. The TCR-sequenced patients were a few responders to pembrolizumab. The CDR3 is 15 amino acids. Deletions cut 2 bases from V and 7 bases from J, with 17 bases between. Germline values: CDR1 MNHEY, CDR2 SVGAGI. Profiling relied on immunoSEQ multiplex PCR, and the TCRdb table lists in-frame clones only, not all of them. The sample gives around 48,000 clones, roughly 80% of which show up once; around 3.4% is in the top ten. The chain couples TRBV6-5 to TRBJ2-5, with D tentatively TRBD2 (7 bases). This specimen was peripheral blood, taken 4 weeks after starting pembrolizumab. The receptor was isolated from an adult with mismatch repair-deficient cancer. The CDR3 spells CASSYGGGQGGTQYF. Here the CDR3 DNA reads TGTGCCAGCAGTTACGGGGGGGGGCAGGGCGGGACCCAGTACTTC.